The source of this T cell receptor beta chain is a study of cytomegalovirus exposure and HLA in healthy donors. Findings of the study overall: In a later analysis, TCR beta V- and J-gene trimming showed a link to a missense DCLRE1C variant.

Of note for this clone: Its antigen is still unknown.

PCR amplification relied on 60 Vbeta primers (plus 13 Jbeta primers). Only in-frame clones appear in the TCRdb table, and some are missing; sequencing was by immunoSEQ multiplex PCR. The sample has about 120,000 clones, 77% seen once. The germline V and J ends were trimmed by 0 bases and 8 bases, with 18 bases remaining between them. The CDR3 runs 16 residues. Germline loops: CDR1 SGHRS, CDR2 YFSETQ. Sequencing was performed on PBMCs. The rearrangement uses TRBV5-1 and TRBJ1-5; D is possibly TRBD1 (5 bases). The TCR sequence derives from a man aged 40-50 years in good health and CMV-seropositive. The chain's CDR3 is CASSLGRANHGEPQHF. CDR3 bases: TGCGCCAGCAGCTTGGGCAGGGCGAACCACGGTGAGCCCCAGCATTTT.